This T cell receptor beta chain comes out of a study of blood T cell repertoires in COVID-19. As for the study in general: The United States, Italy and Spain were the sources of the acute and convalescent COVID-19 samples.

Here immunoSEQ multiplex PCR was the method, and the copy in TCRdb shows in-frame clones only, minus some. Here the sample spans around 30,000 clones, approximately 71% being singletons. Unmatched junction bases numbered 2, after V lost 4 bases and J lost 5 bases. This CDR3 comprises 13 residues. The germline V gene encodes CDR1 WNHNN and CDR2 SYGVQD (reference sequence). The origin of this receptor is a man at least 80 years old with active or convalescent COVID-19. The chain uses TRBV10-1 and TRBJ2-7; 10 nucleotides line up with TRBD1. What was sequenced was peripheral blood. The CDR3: CASSAGTGDEQYF. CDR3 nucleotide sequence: TGCGCCAGCAGTGCCGGGACAGGGGACGAGCAGTACTTC.